These 13 T cell receptor beta chains originate from one sample sequenced in a study of beta chain features in type 1 diabetes. Study-wide points: Shorter TCRB CDR3s, moderately but significantly so, marked every one of the four CD4+ subsets in Type 1 diabetes patients.

Every bit of the isolated RNA underwent reverse transcription, so sequencing read expressed TCRB transcripts. Some clones are missing from TCRdb's copy, which holds only in-frame ones; the method was immunoSEQ multiplex PCR. The sample includes around 600,000 clones, over 10% of them seen just once. Their antigen targets remain unknown. The sequenced material came from naive CD4+ T cells from blood. Receptors were obtained from a young man with type 1 diabetes.

This clone came up a few times. J is TRBJ2-2 and V is TRBV7-8; 7 positions agree with TRBD1. The germline V gene encodes CDR1 SGHVS and CDR2 FQNEAQ. CDR3 length: 16 amino acids. V lost 10 bases and J lost 8; bases outside the gene matches: 19. CDR3 region: CATTKTGIRVGGELFF. The CDR3 nucleotides are TGTGCCACTACAAAGACAGGGATTCGAGTGGGAGGGGAGCTGTTTTTT.

V is TRBV7-9 and J is TRBJ2-7, with D maybe TRBD1 (5 bases). Looked up from germline, CDR1 is SEHNR and CDR2 is FQNEAQ (reference sequence). This CDR3 comprises 16 residues. V was pared by 0 bases and J by 5 bases, with 17 bases between. The CDR3 nucleotides are TGTGCCAGCAGCTTAGCGCTTGGATCCAGCAGGGACGAGCAGTACTTC. As protein: CASSLALGSSRDEQYF.

This chain joins TRBV7-6 and TRBJ2-3, with D perhaps being TRBD1 or TRBD2 (5 bases each). The CDR3 is 12 residues long. CDR1 and CDR2 from the germline V gene are SGHVS and FNYEAQ. The V end was cut by 3 bases, the J end by 6 bases, with 7 bases between. The CDR3 here is CASSLGEDTQYF. Written as DNA, the CDR3 is TGTGCCAGCAGCTTGGGGGAGGATACGCAGTATTTT. Looking up the rest from reference TRBV7-6 and TRBJ2-3 gives the full variable domain: GAGVSQSPRYKVTKRGQDVALRCDPISGHVSLYWYRQALGQGPEFLTYFNYEAQQDKSGLPNDRFSAERPEGSISTLTIQRTEQRDSAMYRCASSLGEDTQYFGPGTRLTVL.

This clone was found a few times. The chain employs TRBV19 and TRBJ2-3, with 8 positions matching TRBD1. CDR3 size: 15 residues. Unmatched junction bases numbered 4, after V lost 5 bases and J lost 0 bases. The germline CDR1 and CDR2 sequences are LNHDA and SQIVND (reference sequence). CDR3 residues: CASSLGQASTDTQYF. For the CDR3, the DNA is TGTGCCAGTAGTTTGGGACAGGCGAGCACAGATACGCAGTATTTT.

J is TRBJ2-7 and V is TRBV6-6; tentatively, D is TRBD2 (5 bases). This CDR3 comprises 13 residues. Germline CDR1 MNHNY, CDR2 SVGAGI (reference sequence). V was clipped by 3 bases and J by 7 bases, with 13 bases between them. The CDR3 spells CASSYGEKTEQYF. The CDR3 bases are TGTGCCAGCAGTTATGGGGAGAAGACTGAGCAGTACTTC.

This clone appeared a single time. This chain joins TRBV7-3 and TRBJ1-6; D gene ambiguous. The germline V gene encodes CDR1 SGHTA and CDR2 FQGTGA. The V and J ends lost 6 bases and 9 bases respectively, with 12 bases between them. The CDR3 spans 13 residues. Here the CDR3 DNA reads TGTGCCAGCAGGCGTCCCGTACGTTCACCCCTCCACTTT. Protein: CASRRPVRSPLHF.

This clone was seen a handful of times. The same CDR3 can be traced to other DNA sequences in this sample. The chain uses TRBV6-5 and TRBJ2-7; possibly TRBD1 for D (6 bases). Germline V gene sequence: CDR1 MNHEY, CDR2 SVGAGI. Trimming pared 2 bases from V and 1 base from J, leaving 6 bases between. The CDR3 has 13 residues. The CDR3, as DNA: TGTGCCAGCAGTTACGACAGGTCCTACGAGCAGTACTTC. Translating it yields CASSYDRSYEQYF.

This clone has just a few counts. The chain has TRBV9 and TRBJ1-4; D perhaps matches TRBD1 (5 bases). The CDR3 covers 15 residues. Germline CDR1 is SGDLS and CDR2 is YYNGEE. V lost 3 bases and J 6 bases, leaving 15 bases between the germline ends. The CDR3 spells CASSGSGAGYEKLFF. In DNA form, the CDR3 reads TGTGCCAGCAGCGGATCCGGGGCAGGGTATGAAAAACTGTTTTTT.

For the CDR3, the DNA is TGTGCCAGCGACCTGGGGGGCGCAGGGAATGAGCAGTTCTTC. It encodes CASDLGGAGNEQFF. This rearrangement joins TRBV5-5 to TRBJ2-1; D may match TRBD1 or TRBD2 (6 bases each). The ends were cut back, 7 bases at V and 7 bases at J, with 18 bases in the middle. The CDR3 sequence is 14 residues long. The germline CDR1 and CDR2 sequences are SGHKS and YYEKEE (reference sequence).

There are a few counts of this clone. The J gene is TRBJ1-1, the V gene TRBV7-3, with 7 bases that match TRBD1. Germline V gene sequence: CDR1 SGHTA, CDR2 FQGTGA. CDR3 length equals 14 residues. Trimming took 4 bases from V and 4 from J; bases not matched to a gene: 6. The CDR3 spells CASSSTGAGTEAFF. CDR3 in DNA: TGTGCCAGCAGCTCCACAGGGGCTGGCACTGAAGCTTTCTTT.

The chain uses TRBV4-3 and TRBJ2-7; weak D call: TRBD1 (6 bases). Germline values: CDR1 LGHNA, CDR2 YSLEER. The length of the CDR3 is 15 residues. Trimming took 1 base from V and 0 from J, leaving 10 bases between them. The CDR3: CASSQALGASYEQYF. The CDR3 region has the DNA TGCGCCAGCAGCCAAGCGTTGGGGGCCTCCTACGAGCAGTACTTC.

This clone was found a few times. This chain links TRBV6-5 with TRBJ2-5; the match to TRBD2 covers 8 bases. The CDR3 is 13 amino acids. V lost 3 bases and J lost 4; bases outside the gene matches: 1. Germline CDR1 is MNHEY and CDR2 is SVGAGI. The CDR3 DNA is TGTGCCAGCAGTTATCGGGGGGGAGAGACCCAGTACTTC. Translated: CASSYRGGETQYF.

This clone has a handful of counts. V and J are TRBV7-9 and TRBJ2-7, with D tentatively TRBD1 (6 bases). The CDR3 contains 13 residues. V lost 5 bases and J lost 3, with 11 bases in between. The germline V gene has CDR1 SEHNR and CDR2 FQNEAQ (reference sequence). This CDR3 reads CASSQGRVYEQYF. CDR3 DNA sequence: TGTGCCAGCAGCCAGGGGCGGGTCTACGAGCAGTACTTC.